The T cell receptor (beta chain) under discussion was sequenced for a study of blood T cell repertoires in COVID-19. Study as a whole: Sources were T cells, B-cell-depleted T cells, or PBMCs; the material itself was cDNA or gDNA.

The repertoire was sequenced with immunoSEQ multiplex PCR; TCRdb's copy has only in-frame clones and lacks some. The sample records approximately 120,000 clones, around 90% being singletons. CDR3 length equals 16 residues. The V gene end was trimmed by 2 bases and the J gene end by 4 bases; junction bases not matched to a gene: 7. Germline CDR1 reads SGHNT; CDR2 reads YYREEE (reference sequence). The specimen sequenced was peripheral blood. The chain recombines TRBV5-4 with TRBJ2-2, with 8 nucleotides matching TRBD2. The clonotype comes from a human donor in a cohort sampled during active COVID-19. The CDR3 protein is CASSFRGGGGTGELFF. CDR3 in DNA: TGTGCCAGCAGCTTTCGGGGGGGCGGCGGCACCGGGGAGCTGTTTTTT.